Listed below are T cell receptor beta chains from one sample, sequenced in a study of somatic mutations in cytotoxic T cells in rheumatoid arthritis. Data came from immunoSEQ multiplex PCR; TCRdb stores just in-frame clones and leaves some out. The sample has approximately 12,000 clones, over 65% seen once. The sequenced sample consisted of CD8+ T cells sorted from blood. All receptors derive from a woman in her forties in good health. Both conserved end residues are part of each CDR3. D genes are given only for firm matches. Clone sizes are given selectively: once, few, many, or a class where the clone is expanded.

d_call | j_call | clone_size | v_call | cdr3_nt | cdr3_aa
TRBD2 | TRBJ2-1 | . | TRBV2 | TGTGCCATAGGGACTAGCCTAGAGCAGTTCTTC | CAIGTSLEQFF
. | TRBJ2-7 | . | TRBV19 | TGTGCCAGTACCGCCTGGGGGGTCCACGAGCAGTACTTC | CASTAWGVHEQYF
TRBD1 | TRBJ2-7 | . | TRBV2 | TGTGCCAGCAGGGGGACAGGTCGCTACGAGCAGTACTTC | CASRGTGRYEQYF
. | TRBJ2-1 | . | TRBV11-1 | TGTGCCAGCAGCAGCAGGGGCGGGAGTGCTTACGAGCAGTTCTTC | CASSSRGGSAYEQFF
TRBD2 | TRBJ2-3 | . | TRBV9 | TGTGCCAGCAGCGTAATGAGCGGGGGCACAGATACGCAGTATTTT | CASSVMSGGTDTQYF
. | TRBJ2-7 | . | TRBV10-3 | TGTGCGTCCATCGCGGAGAACTACGAGCAGTACTTC | CASIAENYEQYF
. | TRBJ2-3 | . | TRBV28 | TGTGCCAGCAGTTATCAGGGGACAAACACAGATACGCAGTATTTT | CASSYQGTNTDTQYF
. | TRBJ1-5 | . | TRBV7-8 | TGTGCCAGCAGCTTAGTAGGCCGTGGGATCATTCAGCCCCAGCATTTT | CASSLVGRGIIQPQHF
. | TRBJ2-1 | . | TRBV29-1 | TGCAGCGTTGATGGGTTCTCCTACAATGAGCAGTTCTTC | CSVDGFSYNEQFF
. | TRBJ1-2 | . | TRBV6-5 | TGTGCCAGCAGTTATGTGGTAGGGGGTGGCTACACCTTC | CASSYVVGGGYTF
TRBD2 | TRBJ2-3 | . | TRBV5-1 | TGCGCCAGCAGCTTGGGGACTAGCGGCAGCACAGATACGCAGTATTTT | CASSLGTSGSTDTQYF
TRBD1 | TRBJ1-3 | . | TRBV13 | TGTGCCAGCAGCGATAGGGACAGGGGCTCTGGAAACACCATATATTTT | CASSDRDRGSGNTIYF
. | TRBJ1-4 | . | TRBV5-4 | TGTGCCAGCAGCCGGGACCCGTCAGGGGAAAAACTGTTTTTT | CASSRDPSGEKLFF
TRBD2 | TRBJ2-7 | . | TRBV7-9 | TGTGCCAGCAGCGCATTAGCGGGACTCCACTCAGCCTACGAGCAGTACTTC | CASSALAGLHSAYEQYF
. | TRBJ2-7 | once | TRBV2 | TGTGCCAGCAACGGAGGGTCGGGGGCCTACGAGCAGTACTTC | CASNGGSGAYEQYF
. | TRBJ1-6 | . | TRBV28 | TGTGCCAGCAGTTTGGCGGCACACCAGAATAATTCACCCCTCCACTTT | CASSLAAHQNNSPLHF
. | TRBJ2-1 | . | TRBV2 | TGTGCCAGCAACTATTTTAATGAGCAGTTCTTC | CASNYFNEQFF
TRBD2 | TRBJ2-3 | . | TRBV9 | TGTGCCAGCACCCCCGGGACTAGCGGGGCGCTCAGCACAGATACGCAGTATTTT | CASTPGTSGALSTDTQYF
. | TRBJ1-5 | . | TRBV28 | TGTGCCAGCAGTTTATCGAAAGTAGCTCAGCCCCAGCATTTT | CASSLSKVAQPQHF
. | TRBJ2-1 | . | TRBV4-1 | TGCGCCAGCAGCCAAGTTTCTAGCGACTACAATGAGCAGTTCTTC | CASSQVSSDYNEQFF
TRBD2 | TRBJ2-3 | . | TRBV28 | TGTGCCAGCAGCCCCGGACTAGCGGGGGCCAGCACAGATACGCAGTATTTT | CASSPGLAGASTDTQYF
. | TRBJ1-2 | . | TRBV6-6 | TGTGCCAGCAGTTACATGTATGGCTACACCTTC | CASSYMYGYTF
TRBD2 | TRBJ2-5 | . | TRBV7-2 | TGTGCCAGCAGCTCCACTGGGGGGGGAAAGCTTGAGGAGACCCAGTACTTC | CASSSTGGGKLEETQYF